This TCR beta chain emerged from a study of blood T cells in healthy people across ages. Notes on the study in general: With donor CMV status unknown, expanded clonotype changes were possibly confounded.

Of note for this clonotype: The target antigen is unknown.

CDR3 length: 13 amino acids. V was shortened by 4 bases and J by 14 bases, with 21 bases between the two germline ends. Germline V lookup: CDR1 SGHRS, CDR2 YFSETQ. Together with a sample-barcoded 5' primer, a J-beta primer mix was included in a second PCR lasting roughly 6 to 12 cycles. Every cDNA molecule bore a tag from a template-switch adaptor containing 12 random nucleotides. In TCRdb, the 5' RACE reads were re-called with MiXCR into one record per CDR3 protein. In the table there are roughly 700,000 distinct CDR3 sequences, roughly 30% of which are singletons. Drawing of peripheral blood yielded about 9.8 milliliters from each donor.

The sequenced material came from blood. The origin of this receptor is a woman of 80 years or more in good health. This chain joins TRBV5-1 and TRBJ1-2, with D unclear. The CDR3 here is CASSPVSRELGTF. CDR3 DNA: TGCGCCAGCAGCCCGGTCTCGAGGGAACTCGGGACCTTC.